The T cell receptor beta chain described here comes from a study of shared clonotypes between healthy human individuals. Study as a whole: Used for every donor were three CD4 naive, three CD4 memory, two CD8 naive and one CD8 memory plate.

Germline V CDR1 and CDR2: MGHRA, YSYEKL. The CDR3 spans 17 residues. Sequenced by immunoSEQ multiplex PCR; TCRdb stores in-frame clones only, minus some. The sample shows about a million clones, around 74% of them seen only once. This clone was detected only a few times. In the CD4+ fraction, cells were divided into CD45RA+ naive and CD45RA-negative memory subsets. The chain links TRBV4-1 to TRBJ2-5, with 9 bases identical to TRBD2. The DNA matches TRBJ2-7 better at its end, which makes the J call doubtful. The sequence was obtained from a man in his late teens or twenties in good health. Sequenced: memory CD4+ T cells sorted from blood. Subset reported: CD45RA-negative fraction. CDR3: CASSQDPSGGPSYEQYF. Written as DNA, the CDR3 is TGCGCCAGCAGCCAAGATCCCAGCGGGGGGCCGTCCTACGAGCAGTACTTC.